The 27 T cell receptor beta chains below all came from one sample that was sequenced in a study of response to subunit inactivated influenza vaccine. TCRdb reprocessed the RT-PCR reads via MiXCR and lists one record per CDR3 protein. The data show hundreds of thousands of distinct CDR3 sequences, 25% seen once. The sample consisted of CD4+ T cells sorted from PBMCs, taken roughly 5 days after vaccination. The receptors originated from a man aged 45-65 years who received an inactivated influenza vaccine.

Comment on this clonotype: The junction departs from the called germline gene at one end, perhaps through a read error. This CDR3 is CASSLGAARTTATQYF. In DNA, the CDR3 is TGTGCCAGCAGCTTAGGTGCAGCCCGAACAACAGCTACGCAGTATTTT. The chain has TRBV7-2 and TRBJ2-3; D is unresolved. CDR1 and CDR2 (germline): SGHTA, FQGNSA. This CDR3 spans 16 amino acids.

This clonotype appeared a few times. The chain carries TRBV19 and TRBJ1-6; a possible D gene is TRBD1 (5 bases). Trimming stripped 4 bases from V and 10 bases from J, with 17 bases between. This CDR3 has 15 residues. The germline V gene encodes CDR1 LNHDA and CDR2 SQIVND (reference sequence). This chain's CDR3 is CASSKGATLRSPLHF. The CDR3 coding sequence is TGTGCCAGTAGTAAAGGGGCGACTTTAAGATCACCCCTCCACTTT.

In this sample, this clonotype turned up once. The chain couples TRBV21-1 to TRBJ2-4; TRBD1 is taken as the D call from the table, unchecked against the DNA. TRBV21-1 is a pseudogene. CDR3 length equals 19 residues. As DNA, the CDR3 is TGTGCCAGCAGCTCACGGGGCAGGGGGCGCGTTTTGGCCAAAAACATTCAGTACTTC. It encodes CASSSRGRGRVLAKNIQYF.

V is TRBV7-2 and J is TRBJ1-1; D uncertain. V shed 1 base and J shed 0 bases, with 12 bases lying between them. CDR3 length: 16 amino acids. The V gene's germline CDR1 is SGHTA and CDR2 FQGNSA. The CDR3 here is CASSLEGLGLNTEAFF. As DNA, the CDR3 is TGTGCCAGCAGCTTAGAGGGCCTAGGTCTGAACACTGAAGCTTTCTTT.

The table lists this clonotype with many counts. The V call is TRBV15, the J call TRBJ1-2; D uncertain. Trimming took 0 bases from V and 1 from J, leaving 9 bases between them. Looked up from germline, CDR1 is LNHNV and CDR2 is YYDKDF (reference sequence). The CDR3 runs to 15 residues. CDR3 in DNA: TGTGCCACCAGCAGAGACCCAGGCTTTAACTATGGCTACACCTTC. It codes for CATSRDPGFNYGYTF.

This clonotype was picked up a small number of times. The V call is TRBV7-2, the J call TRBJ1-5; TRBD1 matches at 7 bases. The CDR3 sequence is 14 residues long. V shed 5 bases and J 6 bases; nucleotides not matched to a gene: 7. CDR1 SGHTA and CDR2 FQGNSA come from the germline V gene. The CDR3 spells CASSPDRARQPQHF. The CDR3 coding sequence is TGTGCCAGCAGCCCAGACAGGGCCCGTCAGCCCCAGCATTTT.

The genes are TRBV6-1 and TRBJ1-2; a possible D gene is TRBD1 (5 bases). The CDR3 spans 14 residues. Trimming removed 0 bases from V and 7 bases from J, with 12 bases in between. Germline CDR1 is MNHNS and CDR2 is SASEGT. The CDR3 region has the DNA TGTGCCAGCAGTGAAGCGAGGGGAATGGCTGGCTACACCTTC. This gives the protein CASSEARGMAGYTF.

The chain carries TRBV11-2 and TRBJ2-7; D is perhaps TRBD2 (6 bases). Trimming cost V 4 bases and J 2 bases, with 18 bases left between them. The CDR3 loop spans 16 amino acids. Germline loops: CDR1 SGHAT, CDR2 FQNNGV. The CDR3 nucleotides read TGTGCCAGCAGCTCGCTCAAACTAGCCGACGCCTACGAGCAGTACTTC. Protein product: CASSSLKLADAYEQYF.

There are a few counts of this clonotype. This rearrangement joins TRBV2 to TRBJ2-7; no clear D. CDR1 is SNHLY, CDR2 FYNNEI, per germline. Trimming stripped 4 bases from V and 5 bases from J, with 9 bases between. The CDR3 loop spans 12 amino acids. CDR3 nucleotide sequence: TGTGCCAGCAGTGTCTGGGCGGACGAGCAGTACTTC. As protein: CASSVWADEQYF. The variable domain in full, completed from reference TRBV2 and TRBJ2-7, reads EPEVTQTPSHQVTQMGQEVILRCVPISNHLYFYWYRQILGQKVEFLVSFYNNEISEKSEIFDDQFSVERPDGSNFTLKIRSTKLEDSAMYFCASSVWADEQYFGPGTRLTVT.

The CDR3 protein is CASTLTGGIGEQYF. The CDR3 region has the DNA TGTGCCAGCACCTTGACAGGGGGAATTGGCGAGCAGTACTTC. The chain carries TRBV2 and TRBJ2-7; 9 bases are a match to TRBD1. Trimming at V came to 7 bases and at J to 6 bases, leaving 10 bases not matched to a gene. Germline CDR1 is SNHLY and CDR2 is FYNNEI. The CDR3 covers 14 residues.

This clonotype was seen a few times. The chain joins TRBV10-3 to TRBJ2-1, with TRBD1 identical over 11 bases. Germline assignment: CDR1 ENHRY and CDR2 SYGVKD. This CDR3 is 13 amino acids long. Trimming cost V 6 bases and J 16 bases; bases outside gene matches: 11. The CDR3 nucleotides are TGTGCCATCAGAGTTACTCGGGACAGGGGGGAATTCTTC. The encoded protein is CAIRVTRDRGEFF.

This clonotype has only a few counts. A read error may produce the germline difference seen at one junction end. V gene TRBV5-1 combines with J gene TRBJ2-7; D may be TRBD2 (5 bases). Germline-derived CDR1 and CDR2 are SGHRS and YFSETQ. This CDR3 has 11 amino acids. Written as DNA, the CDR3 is TGCGCCAGCAGCTACTCGGCTATGCGGGACTTC. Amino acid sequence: CASSYSAMRDF.

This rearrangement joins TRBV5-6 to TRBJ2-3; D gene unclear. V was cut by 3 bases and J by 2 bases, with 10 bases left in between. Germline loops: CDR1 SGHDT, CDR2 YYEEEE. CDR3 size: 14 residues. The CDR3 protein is CASSSTTLTDTQYF. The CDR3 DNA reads TGTGCCAGCAGCTCCACCACACTCACAGATACGCAGTATTTT.

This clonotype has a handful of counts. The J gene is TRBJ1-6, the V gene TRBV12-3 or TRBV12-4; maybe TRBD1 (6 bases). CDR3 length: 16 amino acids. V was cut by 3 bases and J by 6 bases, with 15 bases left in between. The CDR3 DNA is TGTGCCAGCAGTTTTCGGTATCGACAGGCTAATTCACCCCTCCACTTT. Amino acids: CASSFRYRQANSPLHF.

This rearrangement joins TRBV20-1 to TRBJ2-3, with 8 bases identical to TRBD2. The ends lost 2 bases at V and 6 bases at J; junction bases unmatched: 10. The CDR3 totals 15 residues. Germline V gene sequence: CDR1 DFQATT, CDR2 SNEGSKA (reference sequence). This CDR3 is CSARTVAGGLDTQYF. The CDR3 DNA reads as TGCAGTGCTAGAACGGTCGCGGGGGGTCTGGATACGCAGTATTTT.

The CDR3 here is CASSLAPPEVGGTEAFF. The CDR3 DNA reads as TGTGCCAGCAGCTTGGCCCCTCCGGAGGTGGGAGGCACTGAAGCTTTCTTT. The V call is TRBV5-5, the J call TRBJ1-1, with D uncertain. Deletions cut 0 bases from V and 4 bases from J, with 19 bases between. Germline CDR1 reads SGHKS; CDR2 reads YYEKEE (reference sequence). This CDR3 has 17 amino acids.

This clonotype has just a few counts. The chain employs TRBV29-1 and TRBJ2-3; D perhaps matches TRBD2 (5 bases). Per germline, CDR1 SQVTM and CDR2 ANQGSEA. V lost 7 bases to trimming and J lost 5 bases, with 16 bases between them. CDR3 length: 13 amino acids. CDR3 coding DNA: TGCAGCGCTAAGCTAGCAGTGGTAGATACGCAGTATTTT. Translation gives CSAKLAVVDTQYF.

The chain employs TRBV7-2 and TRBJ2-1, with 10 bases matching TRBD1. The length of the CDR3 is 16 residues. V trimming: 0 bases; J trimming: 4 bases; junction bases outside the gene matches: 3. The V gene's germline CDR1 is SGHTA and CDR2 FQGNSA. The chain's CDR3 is CASSLAGTGAYNEQFF. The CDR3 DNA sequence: TGTGCCAGCAGCTTAGCCGGGACAGGGGCTTACAATGAGCAGTTCTTC.

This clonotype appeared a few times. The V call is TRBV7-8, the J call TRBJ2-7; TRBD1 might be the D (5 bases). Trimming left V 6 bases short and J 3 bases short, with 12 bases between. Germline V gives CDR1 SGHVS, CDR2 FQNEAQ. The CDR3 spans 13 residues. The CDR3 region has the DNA TGTGCCAGCAGGAAAAGACAGAACTACGAGCAGTACTTC. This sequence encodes CASRKRQNYEQYF.

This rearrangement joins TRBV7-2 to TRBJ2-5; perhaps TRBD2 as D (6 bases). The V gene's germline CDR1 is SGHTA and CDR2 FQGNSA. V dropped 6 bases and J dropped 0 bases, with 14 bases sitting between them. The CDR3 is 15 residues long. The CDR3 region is CASSRDSRYQETQYF. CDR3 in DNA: TGTGCCAGCAGTCGGGACTCCCGATACCAAGAGACCCAGTACTTC. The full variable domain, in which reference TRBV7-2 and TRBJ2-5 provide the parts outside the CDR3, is GAGVSQSPSNKVTEKGKDVELRCDPISGHTALYWYRQSLGQGLEFLIYFQGNSAPDKSGLPSDRFSAERTGGSVSTLTIQRTQQEDSAVYLCASSRDSRYQETQYFGPGTRLLVL.

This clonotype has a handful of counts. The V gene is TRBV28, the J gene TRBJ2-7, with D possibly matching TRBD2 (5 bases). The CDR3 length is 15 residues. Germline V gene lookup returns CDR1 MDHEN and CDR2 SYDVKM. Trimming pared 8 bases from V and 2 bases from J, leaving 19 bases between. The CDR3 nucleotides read TGTGCCAGCCGGACCAGACGGGGAAATACCTACGAGCAGTACTTC. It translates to CASRTRRGNTYEQYF.

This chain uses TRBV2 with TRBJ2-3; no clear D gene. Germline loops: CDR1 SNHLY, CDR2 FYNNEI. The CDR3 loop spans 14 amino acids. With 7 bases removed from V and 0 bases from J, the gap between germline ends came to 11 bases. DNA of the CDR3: TGTGCCAGCACGATCGGGTCTAGCACAGATACGCAGTATTTT. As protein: CASTIGSSTDTQYF.

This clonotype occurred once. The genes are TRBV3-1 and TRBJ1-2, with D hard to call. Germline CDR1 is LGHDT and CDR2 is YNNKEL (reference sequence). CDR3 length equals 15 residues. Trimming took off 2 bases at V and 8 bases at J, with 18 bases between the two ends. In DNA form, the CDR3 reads TGTGCCAGCAGCCAATATCAGCGTGGCGGCGGGGGCTACACCTTC. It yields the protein CASSQYQRGGGGYTF.

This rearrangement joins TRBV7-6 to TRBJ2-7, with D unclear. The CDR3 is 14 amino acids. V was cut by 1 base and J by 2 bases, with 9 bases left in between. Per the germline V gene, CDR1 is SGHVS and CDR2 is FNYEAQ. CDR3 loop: CASSLEAATYEQYF. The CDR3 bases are TGTGCCAGCAGCTTAGAGGCGGCTACCTACGAGCAGTACTTC.

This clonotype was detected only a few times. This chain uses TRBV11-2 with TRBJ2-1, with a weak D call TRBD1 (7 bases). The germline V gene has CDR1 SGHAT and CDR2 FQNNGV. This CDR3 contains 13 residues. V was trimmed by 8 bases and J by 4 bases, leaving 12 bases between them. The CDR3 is CASGGDRYNEQFF. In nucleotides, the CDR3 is TGTGCCAGCGGAGGGGACAGATACAATGAGCAGTTCTTC. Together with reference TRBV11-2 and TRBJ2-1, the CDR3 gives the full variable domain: EAGVAQSPRYKIIEKRQSVAFWCNPISGHATLYWYQQILGQGPKLLIQFQNNGVVDDSQLPKDRFSAERLKGVDSTLKIQPAKLEDSAVYLCASGGDRYNEQFFGPGTRLTVL.

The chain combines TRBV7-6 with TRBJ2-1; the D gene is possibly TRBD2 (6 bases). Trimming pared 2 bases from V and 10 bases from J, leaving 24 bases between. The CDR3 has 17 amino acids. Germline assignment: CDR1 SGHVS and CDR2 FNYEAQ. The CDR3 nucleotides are TGTGCCAGCAGCTTATTGGACGCGGGACCTGCTCCTGGAGAGCAGTTCTTC. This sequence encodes CASSLLDAGPAPGEQFF.

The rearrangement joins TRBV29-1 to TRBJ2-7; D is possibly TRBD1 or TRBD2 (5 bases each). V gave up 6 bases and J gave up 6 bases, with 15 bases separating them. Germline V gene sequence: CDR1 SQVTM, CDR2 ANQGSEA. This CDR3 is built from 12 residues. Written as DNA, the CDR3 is TGCAGCGTGCGGGTAATCCAGGGCGAGCAGTACTTC. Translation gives CSVRVIQGEQYF.